These 20 T cell receptor beta chains were sequenced from one sample in a study of blood T cell repertoires in COVID-19 (dated by TCRdb to 2018 to 2021). To prepare the library, the immunoSEQ multiplex PCR assay was applied. TCRdb re-hosts the immuneACCESS table, in-frame sequences only. Its copies lack some clones; in the studies checked, an unresolved V gene accounts for under half of them, and the cause for the rest is not known. A total of 110,000 or so clones appear in this sample, about nine tenths of them only once. Of the sample, 7.7% falls within the top ten clones. Sequencing used peripheral blood. The receptors derive from a human donor in a cohort sampled during active COVID-19.

This clone was picked up a small number of times. V usage is TRBV6-4 and J usage is TRBJ1-3, with 7 bases lining up with TRBD1. CDR3 length equals 15 residues. Germline V lookup: CDR1 MRHNA, CDR2 SNTAGT. V lost 5 bases, J lost 2 bases, and 6 bases stayed unmatched. The CDR3 is CASSRDSTPGNTIYF. The CDR3 DNA sequence: TGTGCCAGCAGTCGGGACAGTACGCCTGGAAACACCATATATTTT.

This clone has only one observation. The chain has TRBV7-3 and TRBJ1-2; perhaps TRBD1 as D (5 bases). Germline V lookup: CDR1 SGHTA, CDR2 FQGTGA. Trimming pared 2 bases from V and 3 bases from J, leaving 10 bases between. The CDR3 loop spans 14 amino acids. The CDR3 loop is CASSLSGGHYGYTF. CDR3 coding DNA: TGTGCCAGCAGCTTATCGGGGGGACACTATGGCTACACCTTC.

The J gene is TRBJ2-1, the V gene TRBV19; 7 bases match TRBD2. J was trimmed by 7 bases and V by 5 bases; bases with no gene match: 14. CDR1 and CDR2 from the germline V gene are LNHDA and SQIVND (reference sequence). The CDR3 loop spans 16 amino acids. This CDR3 reads CASSSPRDYLRNEQFF. The CDR3 region has the DNA TGTGCCAGTAGTTCCCCTCGGGACTACCTTCGGAATGAGCAGTTCTTC.

The rearrangement uses TRBV5-1 and TRBJ1-1; D is unresolved. CDR1 is SGHRS and CDR2 is YFSETQ in the germline V gene. The CDR3 has 15 amino acids. V was cut by 4 bases and J by 5 bases, with 18 bases left in between. CDR3 amino acids: CASSQQPGPRTEAFF. DNA of the CDR3: TGCGCCAGCAGCCAACAACCAGGCCCGAGAACTGAAGCTTTCTTT.

The rearrangement joins TRBV14 to TRBJ1-2; 8 nucleotides agree with TRBD1. Looked up from germline, CDR1 is SGHDN and CDR2 is FVKESK. This CDR3 is built from 15 residues. Trimming took 0 bases from V and 5 from J; bases not matched to a gene: 5. The CDR3 here is CASSQDLQGAYGYTF. CDR3 DNA sequence: TGTGCCAGCAGCCAAGATCTTCAGGGGGCTTATGGCTACACCTTC.

V and J are TRBV5-4 and TRBJ2-5; weak D call: TRBD2 (5 bases). The V end lost 4 bases, the J end lost 4 bases, and 14 bases lay between the germline ends. CDR1 and CDR2 from the germline V gene are SGHNT and YYREEE (reference sequence). CDR3 length equals 14 residues. The CDR3 loop reads CASSQFSSRETQYF. The CDR3, as DNA: TGTGCCAGCAGCCAGTTTTCTAGCCGAGAGACCCAGTACTTC.

V gene TRBV19 combines with J gene TRBJ1-2, with D perhaps TRBD1 (6 bases). V lost 3 bases to trimming and J lost 0 bases, with 11 bases between them. Germline V gives CDR1 LNHDA, CDR2 SQIVND (reference sequence). CDR3 length equals 15 residues. The DNA for the CDR3 is TGTGCCAGTAGTATTGGGACAACCTCTAACTATGGCTACACCTTC. This gives the protein CASSIGTTSNYGYTF.

V is TRBV7-9 and J is TRBJ2-3, with 7 bases that match TRBD1. The CDR3 is 15 amino acids. Trimming took 6 bases from V and 4 from J; bases not matched to a gene: 10. CDR1 SEHNR and CDR2 FQNEAQ come from the germline V gene (reference sequence). The CDR3 loop is CASRIVGQPADTQYF. CDR3 DNA sequence: TGTGCCAGCAGAATAGTGGGACAGCCCGCAGATACGCAGTATTTT.

The gene calls are TRBV12-3 or TRBV12-4 and TRBJ1-2; D may be TRBD1 (6 bases). The CDR3 covers 13 residues. V lost 6 bases and J lost 5, with 13 bases in between. The chain's CDR3 is CASSLPGQYGYTF. DNA of the CDR3: TGTGCCAGCAGCCTTCCTGGACAGTATGGCTACACCTTC.

The CDR3 DNA sequence: TGTGCCAGCAGCCGGACAGGGCCTAATCAGCCCCAGCATTTT. It translates to CASSRTGPNQPQHF. The rearrangement uses TRBV28 and TRBJ1-5; 8 nucleotides align to TRBD1. The CDR3 loop spans 14 amino acids. Unmatched junction bases numbered 5, after V lost 6 bases and J lost 4 bases. The germline gives CDR1 MDHEN, CDR2 SYDVKM.

J is TRBJ1-5 and V is TRBV6-5; 7 bases fit TRBD1. Losses at the gene ends were 5 bases for V and 7 bases for J; bases not matched to a gene: 5. Germline assignment: CDR1 MNHEY and CDR2 SVGAGI. This CDR3 spans 13 amino acids. The CDR3 sequence is CASSRQGYQPQHF. The CDR3, as DNA: TGTGCCAGCAGTAGACAGGGCTACCAGCCCCAGCATTTT.

The chain couples TRBV28 to TRBJ2-2; D remains ambiguous. This CDR3 has 15 amino acids. The germline V and J ends were trimmed by 1 base and 4 bases, with 10 bases remaining between them. Looked up from germline, CDR1 is MDHEN and CDR2 is SYDVKM. The CDR3 DNA reads TGTGCCAGCAGTTTATCCGGGTCGGGCACCGGGGAGCTGTTTTTT. Amino acid sequence: CASSLSGSGTGELFF.

V is TRBV10-2 and J is TRBJ2-7; the match to TRBD2 covers 8 bases. J lost 0 bases, V lost 6 bases, and 7 bases had no gene match. Germline V CDR1 and CDR2: WSHSY, SAAADI. This CDR3 is 15 amino acids long. In nucleotides, the CDR3 is TGCGCCAGCAGGTGGGTAGCGGGAAGCTCCTACGAGCAGTACTTC. Protein product: CASRWVAGSSYEQYF.

The V and J genes are TRBV6-7 and TRBJ2-2; 14 nucleotides align to TRBD2. TRBV6-7 is noted as an ORF with a role that remains uncertain. There are 16 residues in the CDR3. After removal of 10 bases from V and 10 bases from J, the junction contained 14 bases not matched to a gene. CDR3 region: CAINRTSGGLGEELFF. CDR3 nucleotides: TGTGCCATCAACCGGACTAGCGGGGGGCTCGGAGAGGAGCTGTTTTTT.

This clone occurred once. This rearrangement joins TRBV18 to TRBJ1-4, with 9 bases identical to TRBD1. The CDR3 contains 15 residues. The germline V gene has CDR1 KGHSH and CDR2 LQKENI. The V segment lost 3 bases and the J segment 8 bases; nucleotides outside the gene matches: 7. Written as DNA, the CDR3 is TGTGCCAGCTCACCTACAGGGGGCATAGGGGAAAAACTGTTTTTT. It codes for CASSPTGGIGEKLFF.

This clone appeared a single time. The chain has TRBV6-1 and TRBJ2-1; 10 nucleotides agree with TRBD2. The ends lost 3 bases at V and 3 bases at J; junction bases unmatched: 2. CDR3 length: 15 amino acids. From germline, CDR1 is MNHNS and CDR2 SASEGT. CDR3 sequence: CASSDWTSGYNEQFF. For the CDR3, the DNA is TGTGCCAGCAGTGATTGGACTAGCGGCTACAATGAGCAGTTCTTC.

The chain joins TRBV19 to TRBJ1-5; no clear D. CDR1 and CDR2 (germline): LNHDA, SQIVND (reference sequence). The V and J ends lost 7 bases and 2 bases respectively, with 15 bases between them. The CDR3 sequence is 15 residues long. This chain's CDR3 is CASTAPLAGNQPQHF. The CDR3 DNA reads TGTGCCAGTACCGCCCCCCTAGCGGGCAATCAGCCCCAGCATTTT. Full variable domain (missing parts from reference TRBV19 and TRBJ1-5): DGGITQSPKYLFRKEGQNVTLSCEQNLNHDAMYWYRQDPGQGLRLIYYSQIVNDFQKGDIAEGYSVSREKKESFPLTVTSAQKNPTAFYLCASTAPLAGNQPQHFGDGTRLSIL.

This clone was counted only a few times. This chain joins TRBV19 and TRBJ2-2, with a weak D call TRBD2 (5 bases). The V end was cut by 4 bases, the J end by 7 bases, with 22 bases between. Germline V gene data show CDR1 as LNHDA and CDR2 as SQIVND (reference sequence). The CDR3 is 17 amino acids. The chain's CDR3 is CASSTGGSSWASGELFF. DNA for the CDR3: TGTGCCAGTAGTACCGGCGGTTCTAGCTGGGCAAGCGGGGAGCTGTTTTTT.

The V call is TRBV19, the J call TRBJ1-6; the D gene is possibly TRBD1 (6 bases). Trimming removed 6 bases from V and 5 bases from J, with 20 bases in between. Germline values: CDR1 LNHDA, CDR2 SQIVND (reference sequence). This CDR3 is built from 17 residues. The CDR3 loop is CASSRSLQGLDNSPLHF. DNA of the CDR3: TGTGCCAGTAGCCGTAGCTTACAGGGTTTGGATAATTCACCCCTCCACTTT.

V usage is TRBV11-2 and J usage is TRBJ1-2, with D possibly TRBD1 on 5 matching bases. CDR3 size: 16 residues. Trimming removed 1 base at V and 3 bases at J, with 15 bases between. Germline-derived CDR1 and CDR2 are SGHAT and FQNNGV. The chain's CDR3 is CASSLASWGGHYGYTF. The DNA of the CDR3 is TGTGCCAGCAGCTTAGCCTCGTGGGGGGGTCACTATGGCTACACCTTC.